This passage covers 10 T cell receptor beta chains from one sample sequenced in a study of regulatory T cells in long-lasting Graves disease. Investigators prepared the TCR beta libraries by applying iRepertoire HTBI primers and Arm-PCR of CDR3 regions. TCRdb re-called the multiplex PCR reads with MiXCR, one entry per CDR3 protein. This repertoire shows 700,000 or so distinct CDR3 sequences, 25% to 30% found once; its top ten account for 40% to 55%. The time point denotes: persistent/refractory GD, antithyroid drugs over 5 years with positive TRAb. With RNA extracted from PBMCs as input, the TCR library was made. The source material was peripheral blood mononuclear cells (PBMCs), sampled when the disease was refractory, from a patient treated with antithyroid drugs. These TCRs come from a female donor with Graves disease.

V usage is TRBV7-2 and J usage is TRBJ1-2; D unresolved. Looked up from germline, CDR1 is SGHTA and CDR2 is FQGNSA. The CDR3 is made up of 14 amino acids. The V end was cut by 2 bases, the J end by 2 bases, with 9 bases between. The CDR3 reads CASSLNVLNYGYTF. The DNA of the CDR3 is TGTGCCAGCAGCTTAAATGTCCTCAACTATGGCTACACCTTC.

The chain joins TRBV10-3 to TRBJ2-7; 10 bases line up with TRBD1. The J segment lost 0 bases and the V segment lost 8 bases, leaving 4 bases of the junction unmatched. CDR1 and CDR2 (germline): ENHRY, SYGVKD. The CDR3 length is 14 residues. The CDR3 loop reads CAIRTGGLSYEQYF. In DNA, the CDR3 is TGTGCCATCCGGACAGGGGGGCTCTCCTACGAGCAGTACTTC.

V gene TRBV9 combines with J gene TRBJ2-7, with TRBD2 matching over 13 bases. Germline lookup yields CDR1 SGDLS and CDR2 YYNGEE. The junction had 9 bases not matched to a gene; V was cut back by 3 bases and J by 6 bases. This CDR3 has 16 amino acids. CDR3 sequence reads: CASSAPGTSGNREQYF. CDR3 bases: TGTGCCAGCAGCGCACCGGGGACTAGCGGGAATCGCGAGCAGTACTTC.

Only a few counts were recorded for this clonotype. This chain uses TRBV2 with TRBJ2-6; possibly TRBD2 for D (5 bases). The germline V gene encodes CDR1 SNHLY and CDR2 FYNNEI. The germline V and J ends were trimmed by 6 bases and 2 bases, with 14 bases remaining between them. This CDR3 region has 16 residues. Here the CDR3 DNA reads TGTGCCAGCAGCCCCAGGAGGAAGACTGGGGCCAACGTCCTGACTTTC. Translated, it gives CASSPRRKTGANVLTF.

This clonotype was seen at least ten times. The chain combines TRBV12-3 or TRBV12-4 with TRBJ2-7; perhaps TRBD1 as D (6 bases). V lost 2 bases and J 6 bases, leaving 11 bases between the germline ends. This CDR3 contains 13 residues. The CDR3 DNA follows: TGTGCCAGCAGTTTATACGAAGGGGGCGAGCAGTACTTC. Amino acid sequence: CASSLYEGGEQYF.

This sequence joins TRBV5-4 and TRBJ2-2; the D gene is possibly TRBD1 (5 bases). This CDR3 is built from 14 residues. Trimming shortened V by 2 bases and J by 3 bases, and 8 bases separated the two germline ends. The germline V gene has CDR1 SGHNT and CDR2 YYREEE (reference sequence). In DNA form, the CDR3 reads TGTGCCAGCAGCTTAACACAGGACACCGGGGAGCTGTTTTTT. Translating it yields CASSLTQDTGELFF.

The chain has TRBV30 and TRBJ1-2; maybe TRBD1 (5 bases). Germline V gives CDR1 GTSNPN, CDR2 SVGIG (reference sequence). The V gene lost 4 bases and the J gene lost 8 bases, with 14 bases spanning the gap. The CDR3 totals 12 residues. The CDR3 reads CAWISRVDGYTF. The CDR3 nucleotides read TGTGCCTGGATTTCCAGGGTCGACGGCTACACCTTC.

The chain links TRBV13 to TRBJ1-2, with 9 bases identical to TRBD1. Germline V CDR1 and CDR2: PRHDT, FYEKMQ (reference sequence). The CDR3 covers 14 residues. The V gene end was trimmed by 5 bases and the J gene end by 7 bases; junction bases not matched to a gene: 8. The CDR3 nucleotides read TGTGCCAGCAGCCCACCGGGACAGGGATTTGGCTACACCTTC. Encoded protein: CASSPPGQGFGYTF. Combining the CDR3 with reference TRBV13 and TRBJ1-2 gives the whole variable domain AAGVIQSPRHLIKEKRETATLKCYPIPRHDTVYWYQQGPGQDPQFLISFYEKMQSDKGSIPDRFSAQQFSDYHSELNMSSLELGDSALYFCASSPPGQGFGYTFGSGTRLTVV.

The gene calls are TRBV10-3 and TRBJ2-2, with TRBD2 matching 13 bases. This CDR3 has 16 amino acids. Germline loops: CDR1 ENHRY, CDR2 SYGVKD. V was clipped by 4 bases and J by 8 bases; unmatched bases: 7. The CDR3 DNA follows: TGTGCCATCAGTGGAAGGACTAGCGGGAGTGCGGGGGAGCTGTTTTTT. This sequence encodes CAISGRTSGSAGELFF.

This clonotype has a handful of counts. The chain uses TRBV20-1 and TRBJ2-7; 7 bases align to TRBD2. J gave up 3 bases and V 0 bases, and 5 bases lay outside the gene matches. The CDR3 sequence is 14 residues long. Germline V gene lookup returns CDR1 DFQATT and CDR2 SNEGSKA (reference sequence). CDR3: CSAREKRDGYEQYF. The CDR3 nucleotides are TGCAGTGCTAGAGAGAAGCGGGACGGCTACGAGCAGTACTTC.